This TCR beta chain was retrieved from a study of cytomegalovirus exposure and HLA in healthy donors. Study outcomes and limitations: It was likely that a cluster of highly shared sequence variants was a sequencing artifact. A later look showed TCR association rates differing by HLA locus, highest for DRB1 and lowest for HLA-C.

Trimming removed 1 base from V and 0 bases from J; junction bases left unmatched: 8. Germline loops: CDR1 SEHNR, CDR2 FQNEAQ (reference sequence). The CDR3 has 17 amino acids. As for this clone: Its matching antigen is unknown.

In nominal health when sampled, donors likely had unrecorded immune exposures nonetheless. A multiplex PCR was run with 60 Vbeta primers and 13 Jbeta primers. Assay: immunoSEQ multiplex PCR; the TCRdb copy retains only in-frame clones and omits some. The data contain 150,000 to 200,000 clones, 77% of them singletons. Specimen: PBMCs. The rearrangement joins TRBV7-9 to TRBJ1-2; 7 positions agree with TRBD1. The TCR comes from a woman aged 25 to 39 in good health and CMV-seronegative. The CDR3 sequence: CASSLVGGGATNYGYTF. The CDR3 DNA sequence: TGTGCCAGCAGCTTAGTAGGAGGGGGCGCGACTAACTATGGCTACACCTTC.